The source of this TCR beta chain is a study of CD8 T cells in Susac syndrome. Reverse transcription of about 0.5 to 1 ug RNA was performed with random hexamers. Multiplex PCR with immunoSEQ amplified the TCR beta CDR3 across 54 Vbeta and 13 Jbeta. TCRdb processed the immunoSEQ multiplex PCR reads anew with MiXCR; each CDR3 protein has one entry. Of fewer than 80,000 distinct CDR3 sequences in the sample, around 95% were seen once. Germline CDR1 reads SEHNR; CDR2 reads FQNEAQ (reference sequence). Trimming cost V 5 bases and J 0 bases, with 10 bases left between them. The CDR3 totals 14 residues. CD8+ and CD4+ T cells taken from blood had their TCR beta sequenced.

The TCR was taken from a human donor in good health. The specimen sequenced was CD8+ T cells from PBMCs. The chain joins TRBV7-9 to TRBJ1-2; perhaps TRBD1 as D (5 bases). CDR3 in DNA: TGTGCCAGCAGCGGGGACTGGGCTAACTATGGCTACACCTTC. Its protein is CASSGDWANYGYTF.